The sequence of this T cell receptor (beta chain) was determined in a study of blood T cell repertoires in COVID-19. The cohort comprised adults aged about 18 to 100 years residing in some 24 US areas. In the authors' methods: From reference gene primer amplification, estimates of nucleated cell counts were derived. Clones were sequenced by immunoSEQ multiplex PCR, and TCRdb holds only the in-frame ones, with some missing. That table is the source of V, J and clone size, and D and trimming were worked out from the DNA. The table records about 150,000 clones, roughly 87% of them present only once. V lost 0 bases and J 5 bases, leaving 7 bases between the germline ends. This CDR3 is built from 13 residues. Germline CDR1 and CDR2: LGHNA and YNFKEQ.

The sample taken for sequencing was PBMCs or T cells enriched from blood (not recorded which). The sequence came from a woman in her forties who had been exposed to COVID-19. The rearrangement uses TRBV4-2 and TRBJ1-2; D not resolved. CDR3 DNA: TGTGCCAGCAGCCAAGACAGTGAATATGGCTACACCTTC. Translated, it gives CASSQDSEYGYTF.